A single sample gave rise to the 30 T cell receptor beta chains below, sequenced in a study of T cells in Graves' hyperthyroidism and ophthalmopathy. The CDR3 regions of TCR beta were amplified from RNA transcripts. The TCR CDR3 first-round RT-PCR relied on the HTBI primer set. TCRdb used MiXCR to reprocess the multiplex PCR reads, holding one entry per CDR3 protein. The sample contains fewer than 650,000 distinct CDR3 sequences, approximately 13% of which appear only once. The sequenced material came from blood. These receptors were taken from a woman in her thirties with Graves' hyperthyroidism that later progressed to Graves' ophthalmopathy.

This clonotype has a count of ten or more. The chain joins TRBV3-1 to TRBJ1-2; D is uncertain. Germline CDR1 is LGHDT and CDR2 is YNNKEL (reference sequence). The CDR3 length is 14 residues. V was shortened by 0 bases and J by 8 bases, with 13 bases between the two germline ends. Here the CDR3 reads CASSQDRGYGGYTF. The CDR3 DNA follows: TGTGCCAGCAGCCAAGATAGAGGGTACGGGGGCTACACCTTC.

This clonotype was recorded at least ten times. J is TRBJ1-2 and V is TRBV28; TRBD1 matches 7 bases. V dropped 3 bases and J dropped 8; count of bases not matched to a gene: 6. The germline V gene encodes CDR1 MDHEN and CDR2 SYDVKM. The CDR3 extends over 13 amino acids. The chain's CDR3 is CASSLDRWGGYTF. The CDR3 bases are TGTGCCAGCAGTTTGGACAGGTGGGGAGGCTACACCTTC.

The chain combines TRBV28 with TRBJ2-1; TRBD2 matches at 14 bases. Trimming at V came to 6 bases and at J to 1 base, leaving 5 bases not matched to a gene. Germline-derived CDR1 and CDR2 are MDHEN and SYDVKM. The CDR3 length is 17 residues. The CDR3: CASSPGTSGSSYNEQFF. The CDR3 bases are TGTGCCAGCAGCCCCGGGACTAGCGGGAGTTCCTACAATGAGCAGTTCTTC.

This clonotype was observed many times. The chain recombines TRBV11-2 with TRBJ1-1; maybe TRBD1 (5 bases). CDR1 and CDR2 (germline): SGHAT, FQNNGV. Trimming left V 2 bases short and J 3 bases short, with 10 bases between. This CDR3 contains 14 residues. CDR3 sequence: CASSLQGRDTEAFF. The CDR3 DNA reads TGTGCCAGCAGCTTACAGGGTAGAGACACTGAAGCTTTCTTT.

This chain links TRBV4-2 with TRBJ1-2; TRBD1 agrees at 9 bases. The CDR3 length is 16 residues. With V trimmed by 0 bases and J by 8 bases, 10 bases remained unmatched. Germline V gene data show CDR1 as LGHNA and CDR2 as YNFKEQ. The CDR3 protein is CASSQDRQGVVRGYTF. The CDR3, as DNA: TGTGCCAGCAGCCAAGACAGACAGGGGGTCGTCCGAGGCTACACCTTC.

In this sample, this clonotype turned up many times. V and J are TRBV11-2 and TRBJ2-7, with 12 bases identical to TRBD1. There are 14 residues in the CDR3. The germline V gene encodes CDR1 SGHAT and CDR2 FQNNGV. Trimming at V came to 5 bases and at J to 6 bases, leaving 5 bases not matched to a gene. CDR3 loop: CASSARDRGPEQYF. The CDR3 DNA sequence: TGTGCCAGCAGCGCCCGGGACAGGGGGCCCGAGCAGTACTTC.

This clonotype was found many times. The chain carries TRBV24-1 and TRBJ2-1; 8 nucleotides agree with TRBD2. J gave up 3 bases and V 4 bases, and 7 bases lay outside the gene matches. The germline V gene encodes CDR1 KGHDR and CDR2 SFDVKD. CDR3 length equals 16 residues. The CDR3 bases are TGTGCCACCAGTGACCCGACTAGCGCCGGCTACAATGAGCAGTTCTTC. It is translated as CATSDPTSAGYNEQFF.

The rearrangement uses TRBV12-3 or TRBV12-4 and TRBJ2-1, with a weak D call TRBD2 (6 bases). The V gene lost 8 bases and the J gene lost 7 bases, with 15 bases spanning the gap. The CDR3 is 13 amino acids. CDR3 sequence reads: CASRERARNEQFF. In DNA form, the CDR3 reads TGTGCCAGCCGGGAGAGGGCGAGGAATGAGCAGTTCTTC.

This clonotype was detected only a few times. The chain joins TRBV10-3 to TRBJ2-6; the D call may be TRBD1 or TRBD2 (5 bases each). CDR1 and CDR2 (germline): ENHRY, SYGVKD. The germline V and J ends were trimmed by 6 bases and 3 bases, with 18 bases remaining between them. There are 17 residues in the CDR3. CDR3 sequence reads: CAIRSRDGSDGANVLTF. In nucleotides, the CDR3 is TGTGCCATCAGGAGCCGGGACGGCTCTGATGGGGCCAACGTCCTGACTTTC.

V usage is TRBV18 and J usage is TRBJ2-5; the D gene is possibly TRBD1 (6 bases). Germline V CDR1 and CDR2: KGHSH, LQKENI. This CDR3 comprises 17 residues. Between the trimmed V and J ends, which lost 3 bases and 0 bases, there was a span of 17 bases. CDR3 protein: CASSPVPQQGYQETQYF. DNA of the CDR3: TGTGCCAGCTCACCTGTTCCCCAACAGGGATACCAAGAGACCCAGTACTTC.

A remark on this clonotype: This may come from a read error, since a much larger clone is one base off. The chain combines TRBV7-2 with TRBJ1-2; unclear D gene. Trimming shortened V by 8 bases and J by 3 bases, and 13 bases separated the two germline ends. The CDR3 has 13 residues. Germline CDR1 and CDR2: SGHTA and FQGNSA. The CDR3 coding sequence is TGTGCCAGCGGCCAGATGGAGGACTATGGCTACACCTTC. Translating gives CASGQMEDYGYTF. Together with reference TRBV7-2 and TRBJ1-2, the CDR3 gives the full variable domain: GAGVSQSPSNKVTEKGKDVELRCDPISGHTALYWYRQSLGQGLEFLIYFQGNSAPDKSGLPSDRFSAERTGGSVSTLTIQRTQQEDSAVYLCASGQMEDYGYTFGSGTRLTVV.

Comment on this clonotype: Being one base from a much bigger clone, this may be a read error. The CDR3: CASSSPVGNTEASF. The CDR3, as DNA: TGTGCCAGCAGTTCCCCGGTGGGGAACACTGAAGCTTCCTTT. The chain has TRBV28 and TRBJ1-1; D is unclear. This CDR3 comprises 14 residues. CDR1 is MDHEN and CDR2 is SYDVKM in the germline V gene.

This clonotype was found many times. The chain couples TRBV11-2 to TRBJ2-7; TRBD2 agrees at 12 bases. The CDR3 length is 15 residues. J gave up 6 bases and V 1 base, and 4 bases lay outside the gene matches. CDR1 SGHAT and CDR2 FQNNGV come from the germline V gene. CDR3 sequence reads: CASSLGLAGGVEQYF. CDR3 DNA: TGTGCCAGCAGCTTAGGGCTAGCGGGAGGGGTCGAGCAGTACTTC. The entire variable domain, with the rest obtained from reference TRBV11-2 and TRBJ2-7, is as follows: EAGVAQSPRYKIIEKRQSVAFWCNPISGHATLYWYQQILGQGPKLLIQFQNNGVVDDSQLPKDRFSAERLKGVDSTLKIQPAKLEDSAVYLCASSLGLAGGVEQYFGPGTRLTVT.

This clonotype was recorded at least ten times. The J gene is TRBJ1-5, the V gene TRBV12-5, with D hard to call. CDR1 is LGHNT, CDR2 FRNRAP, per germline. V gave up 7 bases and J gave up 7 bases, with 11 bases separating them. There are 12 residues in the CDR3. CDR3 nucleotides: TGTGCTAGTGCCCCCGGCGAACAGCCCCAGCATTTT. Translation: CASAPGEQPQHF.

This clonotype was picked up many times. The genes are TRBV10-3 and TRBJ1-1; TRBD1 matches 9 bases. CDR1 and CDR2 from the germline V gene are ENHRY and SYGVKD. This CDR3 spans 14 amino acids. Germline trimming cut 6 bases from V and 2 bases from J; bases unmatched to any gene: 4. The DNA of the CDR3 is TGTGCCATCAGCCGGGACAGGGAAAACACTGAAGCTTTCTTT. It translates to CAISRDRENTEAFF.

V is TRBV28 and J is TRBJ2-5; tentatively, D is TRBD1 or TRBD2 (5 bases each). The V end lost 3 bases, the J end lost 4 bases, and 18 bases lay between the germline ends. The CDR3 loop spans 16 amino acids. Germline V gives CDR1 MDHEN, CDR2 SYDVKM. As DNA, the CDR3 is TGTGCCAGCAGTTTTTCGGTCAGGGTAGGAGGAGAGACCCAGTACTTC. Translating gives CASSFSVRVGGETQYF.

This clonotype showed up just a few times. The genes are TRBV29-1 and TRBJ1-1; TRBD1 aligns across 8 bases. CDR1 is SQVTM, CDR2 ANQGSEA, per germline. The CDR3 covers 11 residues. V lost 3 bases, J lost 8 bases, and 2 bases stayed unmatched. The CDR3 region has the DNA TGCAGCGTTGAGACAGGGGTGGAAGCTTTCTTT. Protein product: CSVETGVEAFF.

This clonotype was observed many times. The chain is built from TRBV7-2 and TRBJ2-7, with TRBD2 identical over 7 bases. The V segment lost 5 bases and the J segment 7 bases; nucleotides outside the gene matches: 14. Germline V lookup: CDR1 SGHTA, CDR2 FQGNSA. The CDR3 runs to 15 residues. The CDR3 DNA sequence: TGTGCCAGCAGCCTCCTGGGGGGGAGCACTGGGGAGCAGTACTTC. It codes for CASSLLGGSTGEQYF. Full variable domain (remainder filled in from reference TRBV7-2 and TRBJ2-7): GAGVSQSPSNKVTEKGKDVELRCDPISGHTALYWYRQSLGQGLEFLIYFQGNSAPDKSGLPSDRFSAERTGGSVSTLTIQRTQQEDSAVYLCASSLLGGSTGEQYFGPGTRLTVT.

The J gene is TRBJ2-3, the V gene TRBV7-3; D could derive from TRBD1 or TRBD2 (5 bases each). The germline CDR1 and CDR2 sequences are SGHTA and FQGTGA. The ends were cut back, 3 bases at V and 4 bases at J, with 11 bases in the middle. The CDR3 covers 14 residues. The chain's CDR3 is CASSLGPRPDTQYF. The CDR3 nucleotides are TGTGCCAGCAGCTTGGGACCCCGGCCAGATACGCAGTATTTT.

This clonotype was detected many times. The chain couples TRBV27 to TRBJ1-4, with D possibly TRBD1 on 5 matching bases. Per germline, CDR1 MNHEY and CDR2 SMNVEV (reference sequence). V was cut by 10 bases and J by 8 bases, with 17 bases left in between. The CDR3 has 13 residues. CDR3 in DNA: TGTGCCATCTCCCGGGACGGGGGAGAAAAACTGTTTTTT. Translation gives CAISRDGGEKLFF. Looking up the rest from reference TRBV27 and TRBJ1-4 gives the full variable domain: EAQVTQNPRYLITVTGKKLTVTCSQNMNHEYMSWYRQDPGLGLRQIYYSMNVEVTDKGDVPEGYKVSRKEKRNFPLILESPSPNQTSLYFCAISRDGGEKLFFGSGTQLSVL.

This clonotype appeared a few times. CDR3 bases: TGTGCCAGCAGCCTTGACAGGGGACCCTTGAGCTCCTATAATTCACCCCTCCACTTT. Translated: CASSLDRGPLSSYNSPLHF. The chain has TRBV27 and TRBJ1-6; 8 bases map to TRBD1. This CDR3 region has 19 residues. V shed 6 bases and J 0 bases; nucleotides not matched to a gene: 13. Germline V lookup: CDR1 MNHEY, CDR2 SMNVEV (reference sequence).

This clonotype showed up many times. The rearrangement links TRBV6-2 or TRBV6-3 to TRBJ2-5, with unresolved D. Trimming left V 6 bases short and J 5 bases short, with 13 bases between. Per germline, CDR1 MNHEY and CDR2 SVGEGT. This CDR3 contains 13 residues. The CDR3 is CASSHSSRETQYF. In DNA, the CDR3 is TGTGCCAGCAGCCATTCGTCGAGGGAGACCCAGTACTTC.

There are many counts of this clonotype. The CDR3 sequence is CASSRPMNTEAFF. The CDR3 DNA sequence: TGCGCCAGCAGTCGTCCCATGAACACTGAAGCTTTCTTT. This rearrangement joins TRBV4-1 to TRBJ1-1; D remains ambiguous. Germline values: CDR1 MGHRA, CDR2 YSYEKL. Trimming shortened V by 6 bases and J by 0 bases, and 8 bases separated the two germline ends. The CDR3 is 13 residues long.

This clonotype appeared many times. This chain uses TRBV7-2 with TRBJ2-1; D is unclear. The CDR3 loop spans 14 amino acids. The V gene's germline CDR1 is SGHTA and CDR2 FQGNSA. Trimming took 1 base from V and 8 from J, leaving 12 bases between them. In DNA form, the CDR3 reads TGTGCCAGCAGCTTAGGTCTTAGCCTGGATGAGCAGTTCTTC. Its protein product is CASSLGLSLDEQFF.

This clonotype appeared many times. The chain employs TRBV6-1 and TRBJ2-1, with no clear D. Trimming took 7 bases from V and 8 from J, leaving 18 bases between them. CDR1 and CDR2 from the germline V gene are MNHNS and SASEGT. This CDR3 comprises 14 residues. The CDR3 sequence: CASTYRIGNDEQFF. CDR3 nucleotide sequence: TGTGCCAGCACTTACCGTATAGGTAACGATGAGCAGTTCTTC.

The genes are TRBV7-6 and TRBJ2-7; the match to TRBD2 covers 11 bases. TRBJ2-1 matches the DNA end more closely, so the J call is doubtful. The CDR3 extends over 16 amino acids. The germline V gene encodes CDR1 SGHVS and CDR2 FNYEAQ. CDR3 in DNA: TGTGCCAGCAGCTCCAGGACTAGCGGGTCGGCCTACGAGCAGTTCTTC. This codes for CASSSRTSGSAYEQFF.

This clonotype was detected only once. The V gene is TRBV6-1, the J gene TRBJ2-7; 13 bases match TRBD2. The CDR3 extends over 18 amino acids. J gave up 3 bases and V 5 bases, and 13 bases lay outside the gene matches. CDR1 is MNHNS, CDR2 SASEGT, per germline. As DNA, the CDR3 is TGTGCCAGCAGTAGGGCAGGGAGGACTAGCGGGAGTATCTACGAGCAGTACTTC. Translated: CASSRAGRTSGSIYEQYF.

This clonotype was counted many times. The chain couples TRBV24-1 to TRBJ1-4; D remains ambiguous. This CDR3 is 15 amino acids long. Germline loops: CDR1 KGHDR, CDR2 SFDVKD. V was clipped by 4 bases and J by 12 bases, with 20 bases between them. As DNA, the CDR3 is TGTGCCACCAGTGACTCTGCAGCTTCCTTGAGGGAACTGTTTTTT. Translating it yields CATSDSAASLRELFF.

This chain uses TRBV7-2 with TRBJ1-5; no clear D gene. CDR3 size: 14 residues. The germline V gene encodes CDR1 SGHTA and CDR2 FQGNSA. The ends were cut back, 1 base at V and 3 bases at J, with 7 bases in the middle. In DNA form, the CDR3 reads TGTGCCAGCAGCTTAGGGTCCTTCAATCAGCCCCAGCATTTT. It yields the protein CASSLGSFNQPQHF.

This chain joins TRBV6-1 and TRBJ2-7; TRBD2 is a possible D gene (5 bases). CDR3 length: 13 amino acids. The V end was cut by 6 bases, the J end by 2 bases, with 11 bases between. CDR1 and CDR2 from the germline V gene are MNHNS and SASEGT. CDR3 amino acids: CASRMDFPYEQYF. The CDR3 DNA is TGTGCCAGCAGGATGGACTTCCCCTACGAGCAGTACTTC.